The rows below give T cell receptor beta chains drawn from one sample of a study of blood T cell repertoires in COVID-19. Sequenced by immunoSEQ multiplex PCR; TCRdb stores in-frame clones only, minus some. The profile shows approximately 170,000 clones, about nine tenths of them singletons. Sample: peripheral blood. The receptors were gathered from a man between 70 and 80 years old with acute or convalescent COVID-19. Each CDR3 is given with its conserved first and last residue. A D gene is named only where the DNA matches it firmly.

-	TRBJ2-4	TRBV23-1	CASSQSGQHQAKNIQYF
-	TRBJ2-1	TRBV5-5	CASSLAPTSYNEQFF
-	TRBJ1-6	TRBV7-9	CASSPRDFPLHF
TRBD1	TRBJ1-1	TRBV7-3	CASRSTGGNTEAFF
TRBD2	TRBJ2-7	TRBV19	CASSKSGRVYEQYF
-	TRBJ1-1	TRBV11-3	CASSRGSRGTEAFF
-	TRBJ2-3	TRBV7-9	CASFGSWGPTDTQYF
TRBD1	TRBJ1-6	TRBV30	CAWSIPGGEGNSPLHF
-	TRBJ2-5	TRBV5-4	CASSSTIYQETQYF
TRBD1	TRBJ2-7	TRBV19	CASSIGTGPYEQYF
TRBD1	TRBJ2-1	TRBV12-3/TRBV12-4	CASSFRQGNEQFF
-	TRBJ1-5	TRBV2	CASSETLQQPQHF
-	TRBJ1-3	TRBV19	CASSIIRYSGNTIYF
TRBD2	TRBJ2-1	TRBV7-9	CASSRLAVLSGEQFF
-	TRBJ2-1	TRBV24-1	CATILRQEHNEQFF
-	TRBJ1-2	TRBV2	CASLGAPNYGYTF
-	TRBJ2-1	TRBV30	CAWLGGRGNEQFF
TRBD2	TRBJ2-2	TRBV5-1	CASSLREDSTGELFF
TRBD1	TRBJ1-1	TRBV9	CASSGGQGPEAFF
-	TRBJ1-6	TRBV5-4	CASSLRDKSSPLHF
-	TRBJ1-1	TRBV9	CASSRQVNTEAFF
TRBD2	TRBJ2-3	TRBV6-1	CASSERAGAGDTQYF
TRBD1	TRBJ1-5	TRBV5-1	CASSFGQGVDQPQHF
-	TRBJ2-3	TRBV5-1	CASSLNRGSTDTQYF
-	TRBJ1-2	TRBV15	CATSPPGDYGYTF
-	TRBJ2-1	TRBV11-3	CASSPPTNNEQFF
TRBD2	TRBJ2-7	TRBV9	CASSVGGGAYEQYF
-	TRBJ1-4	TRBV28	CASSRVGGGEKLFF
-	TRBJ1-6	TRBV7-2	CASSLTGRSPLHF
TRBD2	TRBJ2-1	TRBV27	CASSSPGLAREQFF
TRBD1	TRBJ1-2	TRBV28	CASTVQGGVYGYTF
TRBD2	TRBJ2-1	TRBV7-9	CASSLDTPYSGRADNEQFF
-	TRBJ2-5	TRBV4-1	CASSHRVQETQYF
TRBD1	TRBJ2-7	TRBV11-3	CASSSGQGSPGEQYF
-	TRBJ1-3	TRBV30	CAWSWSSGNTIYF
TRBD1	TRBJ2-2	TRBV2	CASREGRSGGPGELFF
-	TRBJ2-6	TRBV29-1	CSVTGSGANVLTF
TRBD2	TRBJ2-2	TRBV19	CASSVRTSGFTGELFF
-	TRBJ1-5	TRBV5-1	CASSLEGGNQPQHF
-	TRBJ1-4	TRBV20-1	CSASAGGTNEKLFF
TRBD1	TRBJ1-2	TRBV6-5	CASIQQGAEGYTF
TRBD1	TRBJ1-1	TRBV2	CARMPGQGNTEAFF
-	TRBJ1-2	TRBV2	CASSLTGLRDGYTF
-	TRBJ1-2	TRBV29-1	CSVDVGGSGGYTF
-	TRBJ1-2	TRBV5-4	CASSLAQANYGYTF
-	TRBJ1-4	TRBV28	CASTRPSTGEKLFF
TRBD1	TRBJ2-3	TRBV6-4	CASSARGQGATDTQYF
TRBD1	TRBJ1-2	TRBV20-1	CSGQGIHGYTF
-	TRBJ2-3	TRBV5-4	CASSPGQRLVDTQYF
TRBD1	TRBJ1-1	TRBV18	CASSQQQGIGAGTEAFF
TRBD1	TRBJ1-4	TRBV5-6	CASSPTGTDQKLFF
TRBD2	TRBJ2-3	TRBV29-1	CSVEERGRGPDTQYF